Sequencing of this TCR beta chain was carried out in a study of T cells in Graves' hyperthyroidism and ophthalmopathy. Authors of the study amplified TCR beta CDR3 regions from RNA transcripts. Carried out on the TCR CDR3, a first-round RT-PCR used the HTBI primer set. TCRdb re-analysed the multiplex PCR reads in MiXCR, keeping a single row per CDR3 protein. The profile shows about 690,000 distinct CDR3 sequences, roughly 17% of them singletons. The length of the CDR3 is 15 residues. Between the trimmed V and J ends, which lost 7 bases and 4 bases, there was a span of 16 bases. Germline CDR1 reads SEHNR; CDR2 reads FQNEAQ (reference sequence).

The sequence was obtained from a man aged 50 to 60 with Graves' hyperthyroidism. V gene TRBV7-9 combines with J gene TRBJ1-4; D not certain. The source material was blood. CDR3 coding DNA: TGTGCCAGCATGACCCAAGGCCTACTTAATGAAAAACTGTTTTTT. As protein: CASMTQGLLNEKLFF. Based on the CDR3 plus reference TRBV7-9 and TRBJ1-4, the full variable domain is DTGVSQNPRHKITKRGQNVTFRCDPISEHNRLYWYRQTLGQGPEFLTYFQNEAQLEKSRLLSDRFSAERPKGSFSTLEIQRTEQGDSAMYLCASMTQGLLNEKLFFGSGTQLSVL.